This T cell receptor beta chain was found in a study of T-cell memory formation after mild COVID-19. Study-level information: Largely, TCR clusters stayed within a single donor.

Germline V gives CDR1 MNHEY, CDR2 SVGEGT. The CDR3 consists of 15 residues. The J segment lost 3 bases and the V segment lost 5 bases, leaving 3 bases of the junction unmatched. Worth noting for this clonotype: As yet, its antigen is unknown.

Study-level points and caveats: Some clones that responded were present in memory (sampled pre-infection), which suggests cross-reactive memory joined.

Each CDR3 protein gets one entry after TCRdb re-called the 5' RACE reads with MiXCR. Of around 120,000 distinct CDR3 sequences listed, about a sixth are singletons. The V and J genes are TRBV6-2 or TRBV6-3 and TRBJ2-1; 11 nucleotides agree with TRBD2. Sequenced: PBMCs or a T cell subset sorted from them (not recorded which). This receptor was taken from an adult woman who had mild COVID-19 (a few samples of this study predate the infection). Cell type and time point are not known. CDR3 residues: CASSNLAGGYNEQFF. The CDR3 DNA sequence: TGTGCCAGCAGTAATCTAGCGGGAGGCTACAATGAGCAGTTCTTC.